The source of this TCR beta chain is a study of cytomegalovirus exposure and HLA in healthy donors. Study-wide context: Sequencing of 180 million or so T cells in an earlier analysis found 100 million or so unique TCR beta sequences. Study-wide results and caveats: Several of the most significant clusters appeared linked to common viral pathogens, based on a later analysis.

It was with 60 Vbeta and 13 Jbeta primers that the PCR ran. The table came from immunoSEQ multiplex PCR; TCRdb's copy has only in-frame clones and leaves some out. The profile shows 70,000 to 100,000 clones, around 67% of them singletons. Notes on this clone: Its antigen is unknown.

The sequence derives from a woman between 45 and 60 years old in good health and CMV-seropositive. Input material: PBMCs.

For the CDR3, the DNA is TGTGCCAGCAGCCCAGCCGGGAGAACTCCCGAGCAGTACTTC. It yields the protein CASSPAGRTPEQYF. The chain links TRBV5-5 to TRBJ2-7; possibly TRBD2 for D (6 bases). This CDR3 has 14 amino acids. The germline CDR1 and CDR2 sequences are SGHKS and YYEKEE (reference sequence). V lost 4 bases to trimming and J lost 6 bases, with 17 bases between them.